This record looks at one TCR beta chain sequence and its context. Antigen: not known. The data were produced by immunoSEQ multiplex PCR, yet TCRdb's version contains in-frame clones alone and is incomplete. The profile shows some 100,000 clones, less than 90% of them singletons. There are 14 residues in the CDR3. CDR1 is SGHRS, CDR2 YFSETQ, per germline. The V end lost 0 bases, the J end lost 1 base, and 7 bases lay between the germline ends. This sample is drawn from a study of OX40 agonist ivuxolimab in advanced cancers. General study findings and limits: By week 6 at 0.1 to 3.0 mg/kg, blood CD4+ and CD8+ T cells had expanded clonally. Some of the nonresponding patients also showed low levels of normalized T-cell clonal expansion.

The material was CD4+ or CD8+ T cells sorted from blood, obtained in a trial of the OX40 agonist ivuxolimab. This TCR derives from an adult with an advanced solid tumor such as melanoma, head and neck, liver or kidney cancer. The V and J genes are TRBV5-1 and TRBJ1-1, with D unresolved. The CDR3 bases are TGCGCCAGCAGCTTGGGGACGGAGAACACTGAAGCTTTCTTT. Translated: CASSLGTENTEAFF.